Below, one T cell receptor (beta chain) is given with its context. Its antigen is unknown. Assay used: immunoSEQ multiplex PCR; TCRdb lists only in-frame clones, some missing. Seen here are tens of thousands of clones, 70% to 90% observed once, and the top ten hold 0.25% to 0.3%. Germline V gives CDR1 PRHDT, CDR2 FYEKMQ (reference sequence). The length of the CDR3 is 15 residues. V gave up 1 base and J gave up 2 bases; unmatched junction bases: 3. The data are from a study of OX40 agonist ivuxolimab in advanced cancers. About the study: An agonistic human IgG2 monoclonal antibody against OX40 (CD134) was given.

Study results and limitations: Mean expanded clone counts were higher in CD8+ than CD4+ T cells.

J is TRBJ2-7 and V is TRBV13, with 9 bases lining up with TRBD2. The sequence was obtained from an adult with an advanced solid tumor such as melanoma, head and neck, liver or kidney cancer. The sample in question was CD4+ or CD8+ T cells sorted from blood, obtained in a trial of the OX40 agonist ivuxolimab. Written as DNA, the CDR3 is TGTGCCAGCAGCTTAGCGCGGGGGGGGCCCTACGAGCAGTACTTC. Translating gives CASSLARGGPYEQYF.